This T cell receptor beta chain was identified during a study of CD8 T cells in Susac syndrome. V was clipped by 3 bases and J by 2 bases, with 12 bases between them. Germline V gene sequence: CDR1 MNHEY, CDR2 SMNVEV (reference sequence). This CDR3 region has 15 residues. From blood CD8+ and CD4+ T cells, the TCR beta chain was sequenced. Negative magnetic isolation gave CD8+ and CD4+ cells; FACS enriched CD8+ TEMRA. It was with random hexamers that roughly 0.5 to 1 ug RNA was reverse transcribed. TCRdb re-derived calls from the immunoSEQ multiplex PCR reads in MiXCR, one entry per CDR3 protein. This table has approximately 75,000 distinct CDR3 sequences, 85% to 95% appearing once.

This chain joins TRBV27 and TRBJ2-3; D possibly corresponds to TRBD1 (5 bases). The sample consisted of CD8+ T cells from PBMCs. This receptor was obtained from a human donor in good health. The chain's CDR3 is CASSFLAGNTDTQYF. As DNA, the CDR3 is TGTGCCAGCAGTTTCCTGGCAGGGAACACAGATACGCAGTATTTT.